The 22 T cell receptor beta chains below come from one sample, sequenced in a study of response to subunit inactivated influenza vaccine. TCRdb re-called the RT-PCR reads with MiXCR, one entry per CDR3 protein. The sample consists of under 950,000 distinct CDR3 sequences, 20% to 25% of them appearing once. This sample comprised PBMCs from blood, obtained about 5 days after vaccination. The source is a man aged 50-59 years who received an inactivated influenza vaccine.

The chain has TRBV12-3 or TRBV12-4 and TRBJ1-1; no reliable D call. The V gene lost 5 bases and the J gene lost 5 bases, with 15 bases spanning the gap. The CDR3 runs to 14 residues. In DNA, the CDR3 is TGTGCCAGCAGTGATCTGCCCCTAGGGACTGAAGCTTTCTTT. It yields the protein CASSDLPLGTEAFF.

The chain uses TRBV12-3 or TRBV12-4 and TRBJ1-2, with D unresolved. V was pared by 5 bases and J by 2 bases, with 15 bases between. The CDR3 extends over 15 amino acids. DNA of the CDR3: TGTGCCAGCAGTGGTCGCAGGTTTTTGAACTATGGCTACACCTTC. Its protein is CASSGRRFLNYGYTF.

Many counts were recorded for this clonotype. This CDR3 is CSVGGWDGYTF. The CDR3 DNA follows: TGCAGCGTTGGAGGGTGGGATGGCTACACCTTC. The rearrangement uses TRBV29-1 and TRBJ1-2; D gene ambiguous. Germline assignment: CDR1 SQVTM and CDR2 ANQGSEA. The V end was cut by 4 bases, the J end by 6 bases, with 9 bases between. The CDR3 covers 11 residues.

This clonotype was counted a few times. The chain couples TRBV10-3 to TRBJ2-1; D is perhaps TRBD2 (6 bases). CDR1 and CDR2 (germline): ENHRY, SYGVKD. V was shortened by 10 bases and J by 8 bases, with 18 bases between the two germline ends. This CDR3 has 13 residues. CDR3 coding DNA: TGTGCCAGTAGGGACTCCCGAGCCGATGAGCAGTTCTTC. Its protein is CASRDSRADEQFF.

The rearrangement uses TRBV11-2 and TRBJ2-5; D ambiguous. V was shortened by 0 bases and J by 2 bases, with 10 bases between the two germline ends. Germline lookup yields CDR1 SGHAT and CDR2 FQNNGV. This CDR3 is 15 amino acids long. The DNA for the CDR3 is TGTGCCAGCAGCTTAGATTTCGCACCACAAGAGACCCAGTACTTC. It specifies CASSLDFAPQETQYF.

In this sample, this clonotype turned up many times. The chain joins TRBV12-3 or TRBV12-4 to TRBJ2-5, with 8 bases lining up with TRBD2. Trimming took 4 bases from V and 1 from J; bases not matched to a gene: 2. This CDR3 comprises 14 residues. The CDR3 here is CASSSSGGQETQYF. CDR3 bases: TGTGCCAGCAGTTCCAGCGGGGGCCAAGAGACCCAGTACTTC.

The gene calls are TRBV18 and TRBJ1-6, with D possibly matching TRBD1 (6 bases). Deletions cut 2 bases from V and 8 bases from J, with 10 bases between. The CDR3 is made up of 14 amino acids. Germline V gives CDR1 KGHSH, CDR2 LQKENI. The CDR3 nucleotides read TGTGCCAGCTCACCAGGGGGCTCAGATTCACCCCTCCACTTT. Translated: CASSPGGSDSPLHF.

This clonotype has more than one count but fewer than ten. In DNA form, the CDR3 reads TGTGCCAGCAGTTTTTACAGCGGGAAGAGCACAGATACGCAGTATTTT. This gives the protein CASSFYSGKSTDTQYF. This chain uses TRBV12-3 or TRBV12-4 with TRBJ2-3, with TRBD2 matching 7 bases. J lost 0 bases, V lost 3 bases, and 6 bases had no gene match. The CDR3 covers 16 residues.

The rearrangement uses TRBV5-1 and TRBJ2-1; D is perhaps TRBD1 or TRBD2 (5 bases each). The V gene lost 5 bases and the J gene lost 8 bases, with 14 bases spanning the gap. The germline gives CDR1 SGHRS, CDR2 YFSETQ. The CDR3 contains 13 residues. The CDR3 spells CASRSGPRDEQFF. The CDR3 bases are TGCGCCAGCAGGTCGGGACCTAGGGATGAGCAGTTCTTC.

The sample holds a few counts of this clonotype. The V and J genes are TRBV29-1 and TRBJ2-3, with D unclear. CDR1 SQVTM and CDR2 ANQGSEA come from the germline V gene. The CDR3 is made up of 14 amino acids. Deletions cut 2 bases from V and 2 bases from J, with 11 bases between. CDR3 loop: CSVERSRTTDTQYF. DNA of the CDR3: TGCAGCGTTGAAAGGTCCCGGACCACAGATACGCAGTATTTT.

The V gene is TRBV11-2, the J gene TRBJ2-5, with D uncertain. Germline CDR1 is SGHAT and CDR2 is FQNNGV. Trimming left V 2 bases short and J 7 bases short, with 5 bases between. CDR3 length: 11 residues. The CDR3 loop is CASSLIGTQYF. Here the CDR3 DNA reads TGTGCCAGCAGCTTAATCGGGACCCAGTACTTC.

The CDR3 region has the DNA TGCAGTGCTAGACACCGGGACACCGGGGAGCTGTTTTTT. Amino acid sequence: CSARHRDTGELFF. The V and J genes are TRBV20-1 and TRBJ2-2, with unresolved D. V gave up 2 bases and J gave up 3 bases, with 7 bases separating them. Germline loops: CDR1 DFQATT, CDR2 SNEGSKA (reference sequence). CDR3 length equals 13 residues.

This clonotype appeared many times. The chain has TRBV4-2 and TRBJ2-1, with a possible D match to TRBD2 (5 bases). The CDR3 is 15 residues long. V was clipped by 3 bases and J by 5 bases, with 14 bases between them. Germline loops: CDR1 LGHNA, CDR2 YNFKEQ. CDR3 bases: TGTGCCAGCAGCCACCCCGGGGAAATGAACAATGAGCAGTTCTTC. Translation: CASSHPGEMNNEQFF.

This clonotype was counted between two and nine times. V gene TRBV5-5 combines with J gene TRBJ1-1; D gene uncertain. V was clipped by 3 bases and J by 8 bases, with 11 bases between them. Germline CDR1 and CDR2: SGHKS and YYEKEE (reference sequence). The CDR3 sequence is 12 residues long. CDR3 region: CASSSAGWEAFF. DNA of the CDR3: TGTGCCAGCAGCTCCGCGGGGTGGGAAGCTTTCTTT.

This clonotype was seen more than once but under ten times. This chain connects TRBV7-2 to TRBJ2-1, with a possible D match to TRBD2 (6 bases). V gave up 6 bases and J gave up 4 bases, with 16 bases separating them. The CDR3 length is 15 residues. Germline values: CDR1 SGHTA, CDR2 FQGNSA. For the CDR3, the DNA is TGTGCCAGCAGGCGGGGCGGACTGGAATACAATGAGCAGTTCTTC. Protein product: CASRRGGLEYNEQFF. Supplemented by reference TRBV7-2 and TRBJ2-1, the full variable domain reads GAGVSQSPSNKVTEKGKDVELRCDPISGHTALYWYRQSLGQGLEFLIYFQGNSAPDKSGLPSDRFSAERTGGSVSTLTIQRTQQEDSAVYLCASRRGGLEYNEQFFGPGTRLTVL.

This clonotype was seen a few times. The chain uses TRBV5-6 and TRBJ2-7; D not certain. In germline, CDR1 is SGHDT, CDR2 YYEEEE. This CDR3 has 16 amino acids. V was shortened by 3 bases and J by 2 bases, with 18 bases between the two germline ends. In DNA, the CDR3 is TGTGCCAGCAGCTCCCGCCTTAGACAAGCCACCTACGAGCAGTACTTC. Protein: CASSSRLRQATYEQYF.

This clonotype was observed at least ten times. The rearrangement uses TRBV24-1 and TRBJ2-5; 11 bases align to TRBD2. The V segment lost 6 bases and the J segment 7 bases; nucleotides outside the gene matches: 3. This CDR3 is 13 amino acids long. CDR1 KGHDR and CDR2 SFDVKD come from the germline V gene. The CDR3 DNA follows: TGTGCCACCAGTACTAGCGGGGGTTCGACCCAGTACTTC. Encoded protein: CATSTSGGSTQYF.

Ten or more counts support this clonotype. The V gene is TRBV28, the J gene TRBJ2-5; D call uncertain. Germline CDR1 and CDR2: MDHEN and SYDVKM. The germline V and J ends were trimmed by 7 bases and 4 bases, with 13 bases remaining between them. The CDR3 runs 13 residues. For the CDR3, the DNA is TGTGCCAGCACCGCTGCGAACGTAGAGACCCAGTACTTC. Residues: CASTAANVETQYF.

The chain recombines TRBV29-1 with TRBJ2-3; 15 nucleotides agree with TRBD2. The CDR3 is 15 residues long. Germline CDR1 reads SQVTM; CDR2 reads ANQGSEA. After removal of 5 bases from V and 5 bases from J, the junction contained 5 bases not matched to a gene. CDR3: CSVRTSGRAGDTQYF. The CDR3 nucleotides are TGCAGCGTTAGGACTAGCGGGAGGGCCGGAGATACGCAGTATTTT.

This chain links TRBV20-1 with TRBJ2-5; 8 nucleotides align to TRBD2. This CDR3 is built from 14 residues. Germline assignment: CDR1 DFQATT and CDR2 SNEGSKA (reference sequence). Germline trimming cut 5 bases from V and 9 bases from J; bases unmatched to any gene: 14. CDR3 residues: CSAQQAGAPWAQYF. The CDR3 DNA is TGCAGTGCTCAACAAGCGGGGGCCCCCTGGGCCCAGTACTTC.

This clonotype was counted a few times. J is TRBJ2-3 and V is TRBV24-1; 7 positions agree with TRBD2. CDR1 and CDR2 from the germline V gene are KGHDR and SFDVKD. The CDR3 has 16 residues. J lost 1 base, V lost 3 bases, and 6 bases had no gene match. In nucleotides, the CDR3 is TGTGCCACCAGTGATCCTCGGGGGGACCGCACAGATACGCAGTATTTT. This translates into CATSDPRGDRTDTQYF.

On this clonotype: A much larger clone is a single base away; this may be a read error. This chain links TRBV5-1 with TRBJ2-3; 7 positions agree with TRBD1. The CDR3 has 18 residues. With 5 bases clipped from V and 0 bases from J, the junction kept 15 bases outside the gene matches. Per germline, CDR1 SGHRS and CDR2 YFSETQ. This CDR3 is CASSSGTAHLASTDTQYF. CDR3 in DNA: TGCGCCAGCAGTTCCGGGACAGCTCACCTCGCTAGCACAGATACGCAGTATTTT.